Below, 14 T cell receptor beta chains from the same sample are listed, as sequenced in a study of T cells in Graves' hyperthyroidism and ophthalmopathy. Amplified TCR beta CDR3 regions came from RNA transcripts. TCR CDR3 regions were first amplified by RT-PCR with HTBI primers. TCRdb fed the multiplex PCR reads into MiXCR, producing one record per CDR3 protein. The profile covers some 600,000 distinct CDR3 sequences, with about 15% appearing a single time and approximately 5.7% taken by the ten largest. Sequencing was performed on blood. The receptors originated from a woman in her twenties or thirties with Graves' hyperthyroidism that later progressed to Graves' ophthalmopathy.

The chain is built from TRBV2 and TRBJ2-5; 9 bases line up with TRBD2. Germline-derived CDR1 and CDR2 are SNHLY and FYNNEI. The CDR3 has 16 amino acids. J was trimmed by 2 bases and V by 0 bases; bases with no gene match: 4. The CDR3 region has the DNA TGTGCCAGCAGTGAAGCCCTAGCGGGACAACAAGAGACCCAGTACTTC. As protein: CASSEALAGQQETQYF.

This clonotype showed up just a few times. The gene calls are TRBV20-1 and TRBJ2-3, with a possible D match to TRBD1 (6 bases). Germline V lookup: CDR1 DFQATT, CDR2 SNEGSKA (reference sequence). V lost 0 bases, J lost 4 bases, and 23 bases lay in between. The CDR3 consists of 18 residues. The CDR3 is CSARDLAAGTLGADTQYF. DNA for the CDR3: TGCAGTGCTAGAGATCTCGCGGCCGGGACACTAGGAGCAGATACGCAGTATTTT.

The table lists this clonotype with many counts. V usage is TRBV19 and J usage is TRBJ2-1; D call uncertain. The V gene's germline CDR1 is LNHDA and CDR2 SQIVND (reference sequence). V was cut by 1 base and J by 6 bases, with 13 bases left in between. The CDR3 runs 15 residues. The CDR3 bases are TGTGCCAGTAGTATAGTTAGCAGGCCCTTCAATGAGCAGTTCTTC. Its translation: CASSIVSRPFNEQFF.

The genes are TRBV10-1 and TRBJ1-5, with 8 nucleotides matching TRBD1. J lost 3 bases, V lost 4 bases, and 11 bases had no gene match. The germline V gene has CDR1 WNHNN and CDR2 SYGVQD (reference sequence). This CDR3 region has 17 residues. The CDR3 nucleotides read TGCGCCAGCAGTGGACTAACAGGGACAGGCAACAATCAGCCCCAGCATTTT. It translates to CASSGLTGTGNNQPQHF.

V and J are TRBV6-1 and TRBJ2-1; D is tentatively TRBD1 or TRBD2 (5 bases each). Germline CDR1 is MNHNS and CDR2 is SASEGT. The CDR3 loop spans 16 amino acids. With 5 bases removed from V and 2 bases from J, the gap between germline ends came to 16 bases. The CDR3 region has the DNA TGTGCCAGCAGTCCCTGGGGCGGGTCAACCTACAATGAGCAGTTCTTC. Encoded protein: CASSPWGGSTYNEQFF.

This clonotype has a count of ten or more. J is TRBJ2-3 and V is TRBV6-5, with unresolved D. The V end lost 2 bases, the J end lost 2 bases, and 5 bases lay between the germline ends. This CDR3 is 13 amino acids long. CDR1 is MNHEY and CDR2 is SVGAGI in the germline V gene. The CDR3, as DNA: TGTGCCAGCAGTTACCGTCACACAGATACGCAGTATTTT. Its translation is CASSYRHTDTQYF.

The CDR3 DNA is TGTGCCTGGAAGCTACTCGCGTCTAGCACAGATACGCAGTATTTT. Protein product: CAWKLLASSTDTQYF. This chain links TRBV30 with TRBJ2-3; D remains ambiguous. The CDR3 is 15 amino acids. Between the trimmed V and J ends, which lost 4 bases and 0 bases, there was a span of 14 bases. The V gene's germline CDR1 is GTSNPN and CDR2 SVGIG (reference sequence).

The chain employs TRBV20-1 and TRBJ2-7, with 9 bases aligning to TRBD1. CDR1 is DFQATT, CDR2 SNEGSKA, per germline (reference sequence). This CDR3 region has 14 residues. V shed 6 bases, J shed 4 bases, and the junction held 10 bases outside the gene matches. The CDR3 loop reads CSAPPGQGGYEQYF. The CDR3 nucleotides read TGCAGTGCCCCTCCGGGACAGGGCGGATACGAGCAGTACTTC.

This clonotype has a handful of counts. The chain is built from TRBV6-5 and TRBJ2-1; D may be TRBD1 (6 bases). The CDR3 extends over 16 amino acids. V lost 2 bases, J lost 7 bases, and 18 bases lay in between. CDR1 MNHEY and CDR2 SVGAGI come from the germline V gene. CDR3 coding DNA: TGTGCCAGCAGTTACCTAACAGGGAGTCTTGGGAATGAGCAGTTCTTC. Translated: CASSYLTGSLGNEQFF.

At least ten counts were recorded for this clonotype. CDR3 nucleotide sequence: TGTGCCAGCATCACTGAAACAGGCGGGACCCGCGAGCAGTACTTC. Protein: CASITETGGTREQYF. The genes are TRBV6-1 and TRBJ2-7; possible D gene TRBD2, 6 bases. The CDR3 has 15 amino acids. CDR1 and CDR2 from the germline V gene are MNHNS and SASEGT. V lost 7 bases, J lost 6 bases, and 22 bases lay in between.

This clonotype was seen repeatedly, ten times or more. The rearrangement links TRBV6-1 to TRBJ2-3, with 14 bases matching TRBD2. The CDR3 spans 18 residues. Looked up from germline, CDR1 is MNHNS and CDR2 is SASEGT. V gave up 6 bases and J gave up 15 bases; unmatched junction bases: 23. DNA of the CDR3: TGTGCCAGCAGCGGGACTAGCGGGAGTGTATCGGGGCACAGATACGCTTATTTT. It specifies CASSGTSGSVSGHRYAYF.

This clonotype occurred many times. The chain recombines TRBV6-1 with TRBJ2-3, with D hard to call. This CDR3 region has 12 residues. Looked up from germline, CDR1 is MNHNS and CDR2 is SASEGT. Trimming stripped 6 bases from V and 4 bases from J, with 8 bases between. CDR3 loop: CASRPEADTQYF. CDR3 DNA: TGTGCCAGCAGACCCGAGGCAGATACGCAGTATTTT.

This clonotype was recorded many times. The chain couples TRBV24-1 to TRBJ2-7, with 10 bases aligning to TRBD1. Germline V lookup: CDR1 KGHDR, CDR2 SFDVKD. Trimming at V came to 4 bases and at J to 5 bases, leaving 10 bases not matched to a gene. This CDR3 has 16 amino acids. Written as DNA, the CDR3 is TGTGCCACCAGTGAACGGCCTGGGACAGGGGAAAACGAGCAGTACTTC. Translated, it gives CATSERPGTGENEQYF.

Ten or more counts support this clonotype. The J gene is TRBJ1-1, the V gene TRBV11-2; no clear D. The CDR3 covers 13 residues. Germline V lookup: CDR1 SGHAT, CDR2 FQNNGV. Deletions cut 5 bases from V and 6 bases from J, with 13 bases between. The DNA of the CDR3 is TGTGCCAGCAGCCCCTGGTCCGGGTCTGAAGCTTTCTTT. Its translation is CASSPWSGSEAFF.